This is a list of T cell receptor beta chains from one sample in a study of T cells in Graves' hyperthyroidism and ophthalmopathy. Each CDR3 protein is one row after TCRdb ran MiXCR on the multiplex PCR reads. The sample includes around 600,000 distinct CDR3 sequences, around 14% of them seen just once. What was sequenced was blood. Receptors were obtained from a woman between 18 and 30 years old with Graves' ophthalmopathy. Both conserved end residues are part of each CDR3. A D gene is named only where the DNA matches it firmly. A row's size may be missing; if present it is once, few, many or a size class.

-	many	TRBV28	TRBJ1-2	TGTGCCAGCAGTCCGGCGGGACGGTATGGCTACACCTTC	CASSPAGRYGYTF
-	many	TRBV7-9	TRBJ1-1	TGTGCCAGCAGCCCCGAATTTGAAGCTTTCTTT	CASSPEFEAFF
-	few	TRBV20-1	TRBJ1-5	TGCAGTGCTTCAAATACAGGGCTAAGTCAGCCCCAGCATTTT	CSASNTGLSQPQHF
-	many	TRBV5-1	TRBJ1-1	TGCGCCAGCAGCTTGATTAGGAACGGATACACTGAAGCTTTCTTT	CASSLIRNGYTEAFF
-	many	TRBV7-6	TRBJ2-7	TGTGCCAGCACCGAGGGGGGTTCCTACGAGCAGTACTTC	CASTEGGSYEQYF
-	many	TRBV7-8	TRBJ2-5	TGTGCCAGCAGCTTATTGAAGATACAAGAGACCCAGTACTTC	CASSLLKIQETQYF
-	-	TRBV7-9	TRBJ2-1	TGTGCCAGCAGCTTAGGATCCGGGAGAAACAATGAGCAGTTCTTC	CASSLGSGRNNEQFF
-	few	TRBV20-1	TRBJ2-7	TGCAGTGCTAGAAACCAGGGTGGCGAGCAGTACTTC	CSARNQGGEQYF
-	-	TRBV6-5	TRBJ2-1	TGTGCCAGCTCTTACAGGGAGGGTCTCGGTGAGCAGTTCTTC	CASSYREGLGEQFF
TRBD1	few	TRBV29-1	TRBJ2-1	TGCAGCGGGAATTACAGGGGCGGTGAGCAGTTCTTC	CSGNYRGGEQFF
TRBD1	-	TRBV9	TRBJ2-7	TGTGCCAGCAGCCAGGCAGGGGGCCGCGAGCAGTACTTC	CASSQAGGREQYF
TRBD1	many	TRBV28	TRBJ2-6	TGTGCCAGCAGTACCCCCGGGACAGGGCCCGACCCTGGGGCCAACGTCCTGACTTTC	CASSTPGTGPDPGANVLTF
TRBD1	-	TRBV7-9	TRBJ1-1	TGTGCCAGCAGCGCACAGGGGGCTGGGAGCACTGAAGCTTTCTTT	CASSAQGAGSTEAFF
-	many	TRBV12-3/TRBV12-4	TRBJ1-1	TGTGCCAGCAGTTTCACAGGGAACACTGAAGCTTTCTTT	CASSFTGNTEAFF
-	many	TRBV7-8	TRBJ2-2	TGTGCCAGCAGCGACGAGCTAGGTTTAACCGGGGAGCTGTTTTTT	CASSDELGLTGELFF
TRBD1	many	TRBV28	TRBJ2-7	TGTGCCAGCAGAGGACAGGGGGCGTACGAGCAGTACTTC	CASRGQGAYEQYF
TRBD1	many	TRBV4-1	TRBJ2-3	TGCGCCAGCAGCCGGGGACAGGGGACGAGCACAGATACGCAGTATTTT	CASSRGQGTSTDTQYF
-	many	TRBV7-8	TRBJ1-5	TGTGCCAGCAGCTTAGGGGTGGCTCAGCCCCAGCATTTT	CASSLGVAQPQHF
TRBD1	few	TRBV5-1	TRBJ1-6	TGCGCCAGCAGCTCCCCGACAGGGAACTATTATAATTCACCCCTCCACTTT	CASSSPTGNYYNSPLHF
-	-	TRBV4-1	TRBJ2-7	TGCGCCAGCAGCCAAGATCGAAAGGAGCGGGCTCGGTACTACGAGCAGTACTTC	CASSQDRKERARYYEQYF
-	-	TRBV4-2	TRBJ1-4	TGTGCCAGCAGCCAAACCAGGACGGCCCACCGGACTAATGAAAAACTGTTTTTT	CASSQTRTAHRTNEKLFF
TRBD1	-	TRBV27	TRBJ1-5	TGTGCCAGCAAATCAGGGGGAGGCAATCAGCCCCAGCATTTT	CASKSGGGNQPQHF
TRBD1	many	TRBV27	TRBJ1-4	TGTGCCAGCAGTTTCGGACAGGGGCGCGAAAAACTGTTTTTT	CASSFGQGREKLFF
-	-	TRBV7-2	TRBJ2-7	TGTGCCAGCAGCTTAGAATGGAGCGAGCAGTACTTC	CASSLEWSEQYF
-	few	TRBV11-2	TRBJ2-7	TGTGCCAGCAGCCCAAGACACGGGTACGAGCAGTACTTC	CASSPRHGYEQYF
TRBD2	many	TRBV27	TRBJ2-7	TGTGCCAGCAGTCTCACTAGCGGGGCCTCCTACGAGCAGTACTTC	CASSLTSGASYEQYF
-	-	TRBV5-1	TRBJ2-6	TGCGCCAGCAGCTTGGGACAACCCTCTGGGGCCAACGCCCTGACTTTC	CASSLGQPSGANALTF
-	-	TRBV29-1	TRBJ1-2	TGCAGCGTTGGGGTTGAGCGTTATGGCTACACCTTC	CSVGVERYGYTF
-	many	TRBV6-2/TRBV6-3	TRBJ2-7	TGTGCCAGCAGGAACCCTAGAGGCTACGAGCAGTACTTC	CASRNPRGYEQYF
TRBD2	many	TRBV7-2	TRBJ2-5	TGTGCCAGCAATAGCGGGAGGGTTGGAGAGACCCAGTACTTC	CASNSGRVGETQYF
TRBD1	-	TRBV18	TRBJ2-7	TGTGCCAGCTCACCACCCAACTACGGACAGGGGGCCTACGAGCAGTACTTC	CASSPPNYGQGAYEQYF
TRBD1	many	TRBV2	TRBJ1-1	TGTGCCAGCAGTGGGGACAGGTTTACGACTGAAGCTTTCTTT	CASSGDRFTTEAFF
-	-	TRBV29-1	TRBJ2-3	TGCAGCGCCCCAGGGAAACTCACAGATACGCATTATTTT	CSAPGKLTDTHYF
-	-	TRBV4-1	TRBJ1-2	TGCGCCAGCAGCCAAGGAGGTGGCAGGCGAAAGGATGGCTACACCTTC	CASSQGGGRRKDGYTF
TRBD2	-	TRBV5-1	TRBJ2-3	TGCGCCAGCAGCTTGGCGTGGGAGGGAACAGATACGCAGTATTTT	CASSLAWEGTDTQYF
TRBD1	many	TRBV19	TRBJ1-5	TGTGCCAGTAGTCAGGGGGGAGGCAATCAGCCCCAGCATTTT	CASSQGGGNQPQHF
-	many	TRBV6-2/TRBV6-3	TRBJ2-7	TGTGCCAGCGGGCAGGAGCTACGAGGGTACTTC	CASGQELRGYF
TRBD1	many	TRBV6-2/TRBV6-3	TRBJ1-2	TGTGCCAGCAGTTACTCCGGGACAGGGACCGTGTGGGGATATGGCTACACCTTC	CASSYSGTGTVWGYGYTF
-	few	TRBV10-3	TRBJ2-1	TGTGCCATCAGTGACCCAACTAGCTCTAGCTCCTACAATGAGCAGTTCTTC	CAISDPTSSSSYNEQFF
-	once	TRBV4-3	TRBJ1-1	TGCGCCAGCACCGGGGTGGACACTGAAGCTTTCTTT	CASTGVDTEAFF
-	-	TRBV4-1	TRBJ1-2	TGCGCCAGCAGCCAAGAAGCAGGGGTGGATGGCTACACCTTC	CASSQEAGVDGYTF
TRBD2	-	TRBV4-3	TRBJ2-2	TGCGCCAGCAGCCAAGATCTGCTTCTAGCGGGAGTTATAACGAACACCGGGGAGCTGTTTTTT	CASSQDLLLAGVITNTGELFF
TRBD1	few	TRBV19	TRBJ2-7	TGTGCCAGTAGTACCCCCGGGACAGGGGCCTACGAGCAGTACTTC	CASSTPGTGAYEQYF
TRBD1	many	TRBV6-5	TRBJ2-7	TGTGCCAGCAGTTACTTGGGGACAGGGGGCTCCTACGAGCAGTACTTC	CASSYLGTGGSYEQYF
-	-	TRBV6-4	TRBJ2-3	TGTGCCAGCAGTGACCGCGGGGCTAGCACAGATACGCAGTATTTT	CASSDRGASTDTQYF
TRBD1	many	TRBV10-3	TRBJ1-2	TGTGCCATCAGGCCAGGGGGCTGGAACTATGGCTACACCTTC	CAIRPGGWNYGYTF
-	-	TRBV20-1	TRBJ2-7	TGCAGTGCTAGAGTGTGGGCGTTAAGCTCCTACGAGCAGTACTTC	CSARVWALSSYEQYF
-	many	TRBV12-3/TRBV12-4	TRBJ2-7	TGTGCCAGCAGTTTGACTAACTACAAGCAGTACTTC	CASSLTNYKQYF
TRBD1	many	TRBV2	TRBJ2-7	TGTGCCAGCAGTGAGTCATCAGGGGGAAGGGTCGAGCAGTACTTC	CASSESSGGRVEQYF
TRBD2	-	TRBV6-2/TRBV6-3	TRBJ2-7	TGTGCCAGCAGTTACTCCGGGACTAGCGGGAGTTGGTACGAGCAGTACTTC	CASSYSGTSGSWYEQYF
-	many	TRBV19	TRBJ2-5	TGTGCCAGTACCTCCTCTCTTCACCGGGGTGGAGAGACCCAGTACTTC	CASTSSLHRGGETQYF
-	-	TRBV25-1	TRBJ2-5	TGTGCCAGCAGCCACAGGGATTTTGGGGAGACCCATTACTTC	CASSHRDFGETHYF
-	many	TRBV27	TRBJ1-1	TGTGCCAGCAGTTTATTCCCAGGCGTCGGAGCTGAAGCTTTCTTT	CASSLFPGVGAEAFF
-	many	TRBV27	TRBJ2-7	TGTGCCAGCAGTTTTTCGGGTCGCGAGCAGTACTTC	CASSFSGREQYF
TRBD1	many	TRBV2	TRBJ1-3	TGTGCCAGCAGGAAGGACAGGTCTGGAAACACCATATATTTT	CASRKDRSGNTIYF
-	-	TRBV19	TRBJ1-2	TGTGCCAGTAGTATAGGGCAGGCCCTTAACTATGGCTACACCTTC	CASSIGQALNYGYTF
-	many	TRBV7-9	TRBJ2-7	TGTGCCAGCAGCCACGTGGGCCGGGACATCAGATCCTACGAGCAGTACTTC	CASSHVGRDIRSYEQYF
-	many	TRBV6-1	TRBJ1-2	TGTGCCAGCAGTGAAAAGGCGGCGGGGACTCAAAACTATGGCTACACCTTC	CASSEKAAGTQNYGYTF
TRBD2	many	TRBV30	TRBJ2-7	TGTGCCTGCCTCGGGAGGGGGAAGTTCGAGCAGTACTTC	CACLGRGKFEQYF
TRBD2	-	TRBV7-2	TRBJ2-7	TGTGCCAGCAGCCAAGTGGGTAGCACTAGCGGGATGCCCTACGAGCAGTACTTC	CASSQVGSTSGMPYEQYF